Described below is a single T cell receptor beta chain sequence and its context. Its specific antigen is unknown. No base-level quality is on record; no much larger clone is a single base apart. The data belong to a study of CD8+ T cells in alopecia areata (dated by TCRdb to the late 2010s). General notes on the study: Treated patients were enrolled in an open-label pilot trial of oral tofacitinib at 5 to 10 mg twice daily for moderate-to-severe alopecia areata. Tofacitinib was administered for 6 to 18 months, and 6 months of follow-up off drug were then conducted to assess delayed response and recurrence. High-throughput TCRbeta sequencing was used to examine T cell clonal expansion in alopecia areata in both the C3H/HeJ mouse model and human patients. The SALT score, which quantifies the percentage of affected scalp surface area, was used to measure disease severity in treated patients. Clonality in the scalp was compared among normal scalp (n=4), patchy alopecia areata scalp (n=8), and alopecia totalis/universalis scalp (n=8). Amplification of TCRbeta CDR3 regions was done by immunoSEQ multiplex PCR using 35 Vbeta forward primers and 13 Jbeta reverse primers. Scalp tissue and sorted CD4+ and CD8+ peripheral blood T cells from patchy and totalis/universalis alopecia areata patients and from healthy controls were covered by human TCRbeta sequencing. RNA was obtained with the PAXgene miRNA kit for fixed scalp, the miRNeasy kit for PBMCs, and the RNeasy kit for mouse skin. Patients on tofacitinib were biopsied at baseline and after 4 and 24 weeks of treatment, and several of the patients also had a later scalp biopsy. Summary of the overall study and its limitations: Compared with normal scalp, lesional scalp, particularly in alopecia totalis/universalis, had higher clonality and more expanded CD8+ clones, which suggests antigenic drive. Tofacitinib significantly lowered scalp clonality and the number of expanded CD8+ clones among the top 100 scalp clones. Because the treated cohort was small and included a single nonresponder, larger studies are needed to assess links between baseline CD8+ expansion and response. TCR sequences shared between patients were less clear than in mice, possibly partly because of HLA diversity in the patient population. Resident alphabeta T cells in normal human skin are also sequenced, complicating scalp TCR repertoire analysis, unlike mouse skin dominated by gammadelta T cells. Many expanded lesional clones were found to persist in scalp and blood during tofacitinib treatment, and relapse after treatment cessation may be partly explained by this persistence.

The sample's time point label, in plain terms: more than three weeks on oral tofacitinib. In the paper's terms, the treatment or condition label means: oral pan-JAK inhibitor, 5-10 mg twice daily. From alopecia areata patients, peripheral blood was collected along with lesional scalp punch biopsies. PBMCs were isolated by density centrifugation and stained for CD3, CD4 and CD8, after which CD4+ and CD8+ T cells were sorted on a FACSAria. The germline V gene specifies SGHTA as CDR1 and FQGNSA as CDR2. Germline trimming: 1 base from V, 4 bases from J; junction bases outside gene matches: 11. Taken from cysteine to phenylalanine, the CDR3 has 17 residues. Only the CDR3 region is kept as DNA, spanning 51 bases read in frame from base 1. The method behind the library was the immunoSEQ multiplex PCR assay. For TCR sequencing, RNA was extracted from every sample and reverse transcribed into cDNA to serve as template. First-strand cDNA was synthesized with SuperScript III using a 2:1 mix of oligo-dT and random hexamers. A synthetic immune receptor repertoire was used to assess amplification bias, and residual bias was removed computationally. On the authors' methods: After raw reads were preprocessed to remove errors, the CDR3 was defined following IMGT conventions as running from the conserved cysteine to phenylalanine. To get clonality, Shannon entropy was normalized by log2 of the number of productive unique TCRs and the result was subtracted from 1. Whether each scalp clone was CD4 or CD8 was inferred by checking scalp TCRbeta sequences against the CD4 and CD8 repertoires from sorted blood. This immuneACCESS table, as held by TCRdb, lists in-frame sequences with V and J called but not all clones. Of the missing ones, under half trace to an unresolved V gene in checked studies; the others have no known cause. V and J calls and clone size come straight from that table; D and trimming were deduced from the DNA. The sample table contains around 190,000 clones; only one count was recorded for roughly three fifths of them. The ten largest make up 0.65% to 0.7% of the sample.

The material was CD4+ T cells sorted from blood, obtained at week 4, from a patient treated with tofacitinib. This chain joins TRBV7-2 to TRBJ2-3, with 7 junctional bases fitting TRBD2. The TCR sequence derives from a human donor with alopecia areata. The sequenced DNA is TGTGCCAGCAGCTTAGAACCCGGGAGGCCCTGGGCAGATACGCAGTATTTT. Its protein is CASSLEPGRPWADTQYF.